This is a list of T cell receptor beta chains from one sample in a study of CD4 T cells in relation to SARS-CoV-2 and coronaviruses. No cognate antigen is known for these TCRs. Profiled with immunoSEQ multiplex PCR; TCRdb holds only in-frame clones, not every one. The repertoire includes some 29,000 clones, 60% to 85% of them detected once, and 20% to 25% sits in the top ten. The material sequenced was CD4+ T cells from PBMCs, cultured in vitro. The receptors shown here come from a human donor in good health. The CDR3 runs from the conserved cysteine through the conserved F or W. The order of the fields is clone size, D gene, J gene, V gene, CDR3 DNA, CDR3 protein. D genes are given only for firm matches. Expanded clones get a size class; other rows say once, few or many, or leave the size out.

-,TRBD2,TRBJ2-1,TRBV29-1,TGCAGCGTTGAAGGAGGGCGGGAGGCCTACAATGAGCAGTTCTTC,CSVEGGREAYNEQFF
-,-,TRBJ1-5,TRBV2,TGTGCCAGCAGTGAATTGCGTGTTAGCAATCAGCCCCAGCATTTT,CASSELRVSNQPQHF
-,TRBD2,TRBJ2-1,TRBV11-1,TGTGCCAGCAGCTTAGCTGCGGCGGGAGGGCAAAGGGAGCAGTTCTTC,CASSLAAAGGQREQFF
medium-sized,-,TRBJ1-1,TRBV19,TGTGCCAGTAGTCGGGGGGGGACTGAAGCTTTCTTT,CASSRGGTEAFF
-,-,TRBJ2-1,TRBV5-8,TGTGCCAGCAGCTCGGGCGACACAACGACAAATGAGCAGTTCTTC,CASSSGDTTTNEQFF
once,-,TRBJ2-7,TRBV7-2,TGTGCCAGCAGCTCCCGGGCTCGAACTTCCTACGAGCAGTACTTC,CASSSRARTSYEQYF
-,-,TRBJ1-2,TRBV6-5,TGTGCCAGCAGTTACTCGAGGACCGCTAGCGCTTCTGGCTACACCTTC,CASSYSRTASASGYTF
once,-,TRBJ2-1,TRBV6-2/TRBV6-3,TGTGCCAGCGGCCAGGGCACCCAGGTCTTCTTC,CASGQGTQVFF
-,TRBD1,TRBJ2-2,TRBV5-1,TGCGCCAGAGACCGACAGGGGGGCACCGGGGAGCTGTTTTTT,CARDRQGGTGELFF
-,-,TRBJ2-1,TRBV7-9,TGTGCCAGCAGCTTCCGGGCAGGAGGATCCTACAATGAGCAGTTCTTC,CASSFRAGGSYNEQFF
-,-,TRBJ1-6,TRBV19,TGTGCCAGTAGTATAGAGTGGGGGGCCTCCAATTCACCCCTCCACTTT,CASSIEWGASNSPLHF
-,TRBD1,TRBJ1-5,TRBV7-2,TGTGCCAGCAGCTCCACAGGGGCCAATCAGCCCCAGCATTTT,CASSSTGANQPQHF
-,-,TRBJ2-3,TRBV6-5,TGTGCCAGCAGTCGGACCCTCACAGATACGCAGTATTTT,CASSRTLTDTQYF
-,-,TRBJ1-6,TRBV7-2,TGTGCCAGCAGCCCCCGGGGGGGGCCAACTAATTCACCCCTCCACTTT,CASSPRGGPTNSPLHF
-,TRBD2,TRBJ2-2,TRBV18,TGTGCCAGCTCACCATTCCTAGCGGGGGCCGGGAACACCGGGGAGCTGTTTTTT,CASSPFLAGAGNTGELFF
few,-,TRBJ2-1,TRBV9,TGTGCCAGCAGCTTTCTGCCTGCGGAGGGCTACAATGAGCAGTTCTTC,CASSFLPAEGYNEQFF
-,TRBD2,TRBJ2-5,TRBV6-2/TRBV6-3,TGTGCCAGCAGTTACCGGGAGGCAGGGAGAGAGACCCAGTACTTC,CASSYREAGRETQYF
-,-,TRBJ2-1,TRBV4-3,TGCGCCAGCAGCCAAGATGAGCACAATGAGCAGTTCTTC,CASSQDEHNEQFF
-,-,TRBJ2-7,TRBV11-2,TGTGCCAGCAGCTTAGATTTGAGGGGCGAGCAGTACTTC,CASSLDLRGEQYF
-,-,TRBJ1-1,TRBV28,TGTGCCAGCAGTACTACGGGCAGGGGCTTTAGCGCTGAAGCTTTCTTT,CASSTTGRGFSAEAFF
few,-,TRBJ2-5,TRBV30,TGTGCCTGGGCCGGCCTCCAAGAGACCCAGTACTTC,CAWAGLQETQYF
-,-,TRBJ1-6,TRBV5-1,TGCGCCAGCAGCTTGGAGAATTCACCCCTCCACTTT,CASSLENSPLHF
once,-,TRBJ1-3,TRBV6-2/TRBV6-3,TGTGCCAGCAGTTACCGGCCGTCGCGCGGCTCTGGAAACACCATATATTTT,CASSYRPSRGSGNTIYF
-,TRBD1,TRBJ2-7,TRBV28,TGTGCCAGCACAGGGACAGTTACCTACGAGCAGTACTTC,CASTGTVTYEQYF
-,TRBD1,TRBJ1-6,TRBV19,TGTGCCAGTACCATTAATACGGGACAGGGTAATTCACCCCTCCACTTT,CASTINTGQGNSPLHF
-,TRBD1,TRBJ1-6,TRBV5-1,TGCGCCAGCAGCAAAGATGGACAGGGGGCCCTATCACCCCTCCACTTT,CASSKDGQGALSPLHF
-,-,TRBJ2-3,TRBV19,TGTGCCAGTAGTATGGAGGGATTCGGCACAGATACGCAGTATTTT,CASSMEGFGTDTQYF
few,-,TRBJ1-3,TRBV27,TGTGCCAGCAGTTCCCCCGGGCTGGGAAACACCATATATTTT,CASSSPGLGNTIYF
-,-,TRBJ1-5,TRBV16,TGTGCCAGCAGCAAAGGCGGAGGGGACTATAGCAATCAGCCCCAGCATTTT,CASSKGGGDYSNQPQHF
-,-,TRBJ2-1,TRBV5-8,TGTGCCAGCAGCCTTACCGATTACAATGAGCAGTTCTTC,CASSLTDYNEQFF
-,-,TRBJ2-7,TRBV7-8,TGTGCCAGCAGCTTAGCCCACGAGCAGTACTTC,CASSLAHEQYF